Given below is one T cell receptor beta chain in context. These data come from a study of regulatory T cells in long-lasting Graves disease. TCR beta libraries were built with iRepertoire HTBI primers and Arm-PCR of CDR3 regions. TCRdb processed the multiplex PCR reads anew with MiXCR; each CDR3 protein has one entry. The sample comprises 550,000 to 600,000 distinct CDR3 sequences, about 16% of which are singletons, and more than 10% rests with the top ten. Time point described: newly diagnosed GD, antithyroid drugs for less than 3 months. PBMC-derived RNA was used for the TCR library. CDR1 and CDR2 (germline): MGHRA, YSYEKL. J gave up 4 bases and V 3 bases, and 8 bases lay outside the gene matches. This CDR3 contains 15 residues. The same data also contributed to another study, on T cells in Graves' hyperthyroidism and ophthalmopathy. In that study: Diagnoses were made from clinical symptoms, serum measures (thyroxine and TRAb), thyroid ultrasound and orbital computed tomography.

The receptor was derived from a man between 18 and 29 years old with Graves disease. Sequenced material: peripheral blood mononuclear cells (PBMCs), taken at new diagnosis, from a patient treated with antithyroid drugs. The chain uses TRBV4-1 and TRBJ1-1; the match to TRBD1 covers 7 bases. For the CDR3, the DNA is TGCGCCAGCAGCCATCCCCAGGGGGGAGTCACTGAAGCTTTCTTT. Encoded protein: CASSHPQGGVTEAFF.